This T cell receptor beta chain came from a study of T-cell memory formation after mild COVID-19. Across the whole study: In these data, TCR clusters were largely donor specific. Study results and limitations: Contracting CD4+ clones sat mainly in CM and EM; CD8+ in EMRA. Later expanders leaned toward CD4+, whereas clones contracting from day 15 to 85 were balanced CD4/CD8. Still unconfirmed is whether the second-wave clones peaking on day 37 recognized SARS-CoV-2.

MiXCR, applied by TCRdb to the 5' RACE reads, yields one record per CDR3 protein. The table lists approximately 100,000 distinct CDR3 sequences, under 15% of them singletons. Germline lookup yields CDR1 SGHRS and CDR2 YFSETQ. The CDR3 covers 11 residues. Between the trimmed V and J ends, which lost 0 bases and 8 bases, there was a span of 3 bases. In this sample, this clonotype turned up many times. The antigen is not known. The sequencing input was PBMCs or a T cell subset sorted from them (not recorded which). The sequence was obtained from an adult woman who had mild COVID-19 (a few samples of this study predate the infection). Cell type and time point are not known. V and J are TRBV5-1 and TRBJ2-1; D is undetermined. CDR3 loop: CASSLGHEQFF. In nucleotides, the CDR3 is TGCGCCAGCAGCTTGGGGCATGAGCAGTTCTTC.